The entry that follows covers one T cell receptor beta chain sequence. Its antigen remains unknown. This specimen comes from a study of cytotoxic CD8 clonotypes in ibrutinib-treated CLL. Study results and caveats: Baseline clonality was higher than in age-matched healthy donors and moved in step with circulating CD8+ T-cell counts. Higher clonality was seen at ibrutinib response and a return toward baseline at progression.

Germline V CDR1 and CDR2: SGHVS, FQNEAQ. The CDR3 spans 14 residues. Trimming shortened V by 2 bases and J by 9 bases, and 15 bases separated the two germline ends. Method: immunoSEQ multiplex PCR; TCRdb's copy keeps in-frame clones and lacks some. The sample contains fewer than 20,000 clones, around two thirds of which appear only once. This specimen consisted of PBMCs, obtained after 12 months of ibrutinib treatment. The chain is built from TRBV7-8 and TRBJ2-3; either TRBD1 or TRBD2 may fit D (5 bases each). The sequence came from a human donor with chronic lymphocytic leukemia. The CDR3 nucleotides are TGTGCCAGCAGCTTACCCTCGGGGCAATCCACGCAGTATTTT. Protein product: CASSLPSGQSTQYF. Variable domain in full (rest from reference TRBV7-8 and TRBJ2-3): GAGVSQSPRYKVAKRGQDVALRCDPISGHVSLFWYQQALGQGPEFLTYFQNEAQLDKSGLPSDRFFAERPEGSVSTLKIQRTQQEDSAVYLCASSLPSGQSTQYFGPGTRLTVL.